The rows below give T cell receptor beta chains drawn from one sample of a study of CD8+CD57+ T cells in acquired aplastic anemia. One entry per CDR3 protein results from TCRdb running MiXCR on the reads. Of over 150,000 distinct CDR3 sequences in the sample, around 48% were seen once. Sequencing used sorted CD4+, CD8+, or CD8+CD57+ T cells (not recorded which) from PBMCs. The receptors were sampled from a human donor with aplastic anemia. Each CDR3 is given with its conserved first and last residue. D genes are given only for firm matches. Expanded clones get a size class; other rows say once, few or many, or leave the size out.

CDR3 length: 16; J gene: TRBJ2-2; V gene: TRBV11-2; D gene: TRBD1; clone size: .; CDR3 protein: CASSRTLTGATGELFF; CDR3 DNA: TGTGCCAGCAGCCGAACTCTGACAGGGGCGACCGGGGAGTTGTTTTTT
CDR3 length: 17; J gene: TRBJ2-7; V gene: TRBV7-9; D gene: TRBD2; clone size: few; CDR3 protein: CASSQDISGGKRDEQYF; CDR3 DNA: TGTGCCAGCAGCCAAGATATTAGCGGGGGAAAGCGGGACGAGCAGTACTTC
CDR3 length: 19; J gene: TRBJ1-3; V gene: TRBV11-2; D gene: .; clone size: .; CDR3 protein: CASSLEGRWGSYSGNTIYF; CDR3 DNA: TGTGCCAGCAGCTTAGAGGGGCGTTGGGGATCTTACTCTGGAAACACCATATATTTT
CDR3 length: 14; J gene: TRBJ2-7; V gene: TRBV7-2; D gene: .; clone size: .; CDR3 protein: CASSLEQGNVQPYF; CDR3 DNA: TGTGCCAGCAGCTTAGAACAGGGAAACGTCCAGCCGTACTTC
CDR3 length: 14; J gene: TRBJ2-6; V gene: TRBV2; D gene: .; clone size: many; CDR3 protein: CASGGVSGANVLTF; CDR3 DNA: TGTGCCAGCGGAGGGGTTTCTGGGGCCAACGTCCTGACTTTC
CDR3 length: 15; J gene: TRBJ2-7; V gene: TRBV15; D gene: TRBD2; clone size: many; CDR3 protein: CATSTRTSGSYEQYF; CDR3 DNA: TGTGCCACCAGCACCCGGACTAGCGGTTCCTACGAGCAGTACTTC
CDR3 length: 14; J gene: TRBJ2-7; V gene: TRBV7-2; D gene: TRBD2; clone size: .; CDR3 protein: CASSLDGLAGEQYF; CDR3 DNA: TGTGCCAGCAGCTTAGACGGACTAGCGGGAGAGCAGTACTTC
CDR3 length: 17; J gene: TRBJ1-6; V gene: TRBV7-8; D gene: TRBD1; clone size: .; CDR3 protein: CASSSRGGQGARSPLHF; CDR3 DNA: TGTGCCAGCAGCTCCCGGGGGGGGCAGGGGGCGCGGTCACCCCTCCACTTT
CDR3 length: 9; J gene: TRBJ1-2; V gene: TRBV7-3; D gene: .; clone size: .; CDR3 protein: CASSRSYTF; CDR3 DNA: TGTGCCAGCAGCCGAAGCTACACCTTC
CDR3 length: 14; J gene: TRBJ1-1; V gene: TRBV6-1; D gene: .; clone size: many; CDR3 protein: CASSDQRADTEAFF; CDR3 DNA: TGTGCCAGCAGTGACCAGCGTGCCGACACTGAAGCTTTCTTT
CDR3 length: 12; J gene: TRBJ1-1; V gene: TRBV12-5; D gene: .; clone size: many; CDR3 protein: CASGLAPTEAFF; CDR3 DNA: TGTGCTAGTGGTTTGGCCCCGACAGAAGCTTTCTTT
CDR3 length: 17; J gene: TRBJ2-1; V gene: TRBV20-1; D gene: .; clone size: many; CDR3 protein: CSARGEVPQSLYNEQFF; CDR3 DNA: TGCAGTGCTAGAGGGGAGGTCCCCCAATCTCTTTACAATGAGCAGTTCTTC
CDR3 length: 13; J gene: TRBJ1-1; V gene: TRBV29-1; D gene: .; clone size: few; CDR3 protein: CSAAGGGDTEAFF; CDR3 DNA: TGCAGCGCCGCTGGGGGTGGGGACACTGAAGCTTTCTTT
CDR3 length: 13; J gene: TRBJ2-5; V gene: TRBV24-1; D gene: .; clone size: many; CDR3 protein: CATSDLIGGTQYF; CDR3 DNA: TGTGCCACCAGTGATTTAATCGGGGGGACCCAGTACTTC
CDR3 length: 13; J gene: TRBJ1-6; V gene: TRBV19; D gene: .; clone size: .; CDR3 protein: CASSPTGVSPLHF; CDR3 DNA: TGTGCCAGTAGTCCTACGGGAGTTTCACCCCTCCACTTT
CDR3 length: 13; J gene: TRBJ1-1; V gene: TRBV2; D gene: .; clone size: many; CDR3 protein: CASTLEGHTEAFF; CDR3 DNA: TGTGCCAGCACCCTAGAAGGTCACACTGAAGCTTTCTTT